This T cell receptor (beta chain) was captured in a study of Graves' ophthalmopathy and Graves' hyperthyroidism (dated by TCRdb to the late 2010s). Context from the whole study: Peripheral blood was collected before any treatment was given, at the time of initial diagnosis. The study used TCR beta repertoire signatures to distinguish Graves' ophthalmopathy from Graves' hyperthyroidism and to predict progression to ophthalmopathy. In total, 135 blood samples were TCR-sequenced: 43 ophthalmopathy, around 75 hyperthyroidism and about 17 hyperthyroidism-to-ophthalmopathy patients. To explore V-J signatures that separate ophthalmopathy from hyperthyroidism, a discovery set of around 97 patients was enrolled, consisting of 40 to 45 with ophthalmopathy and 55 to 65 with stable hyperthyroidism. For independent validation, a separate cohort was made up of 18 hyperthyroidism patients plus 17 patients who later progressed from hyperthyroidism to ophthalmopathy. In more than 5 hyperthyroidism patients, the T-cell repertoire of thyroid tissue was compared with the T-cell repertoire of blood. Following sample collection, hyperthyroidism patients were given methimazole at a starting dose of 30 mg daily, and ophthalmopathy patients were given high-dose intravenous methylprednisolone.

The ophthalmopathy patients had moderately to severely active disease, with a Clinical Activity Score of 3 or higher, a NOSPECS grade of 4 or higher, and a disease duration of less than 3 months. Patients with other autoimmune diseases, uncontrolled infections, pregnancy or lactation were excluded. Diagnosis was based on clinical symptoms, serum thyroxine, TRAb, thyroid ultrasound and orbital computed tomography. Using Ficoll-Paque density gradient centrifugation, PBMCs were isolated from 10 ml of fresh peripheral blood. Trizol reagent was used to extract the total RNA, and its quality was then checked on an Agilent 2100 Bioanalyzer. Regarding this clonotype: What antigen it recognizes has not been identified. The record has no base qualities; no much larger clone is one base away.

Beyond this particular receptor, the publication reports: No statistical method was used to set the sample size in advance, and the investigators knew which group each participant was assigned to. Among expanded thyroid clonotypes with frequency above 0.001, most also showed up in blood, which suggests that blood repertoires may reflect the thyroid immune response. In cross-validation, the 13-signature model distinguished ophthalmopathy from stable hyperthyroidism with approximately 90% sensitivity and over 81% specificity, while in the test set the corresponding values were about 80% and 75%. In validation, the model predicted ophthalmopathy progression with about 71% sensitivity and roughly 72% specificity; some 13 predicted patients were CT-confirmed with GO in a median of approximately 6.2 months.

From a lookup of the germline V gene, CDR1 and CDR2 are SGHRS and YFSETQ. Trimming takes 0 bases from V and 5 bases from J, and the germline ends sit 8 bases apart. Including cysteine and phenylalanine, the CDR3 has 13 amino acids. Just the 39-base CDR3 DNA is kept, in frame starting at base 1. For repertoire sequencing, TCR beta CDR3 regions were amplified from RNA transcripts. A first-round RT-PCR used HTBI primers with the Qiagen OneStep RT-PCR kit, followed by a second-round multiplex PCR, size selection and purification. Libraries were sequenced paired-end with 100 bp reads on an Illumina HiSeq2000. The authors' analysis ran thus. SOAPnuke was used to process the reads, throwing out any read that had adapters, had uncalled bases, had a mean Phred below 15, or lacked an exact constant-primer or identifier match. COPE v1.2.5 was used to merge high-quality paired reads. Each unique nucleotide sequence was defined as a clonotype, and clonotypes were aligned to IMGT TRB V, D and J references with MiTCR v1.1. Analysis was restricted to V-J combinations with a frequency above 0.0001, which covered 98% to 99.2% of repertoires. For each V-J combination, a TCR clonal expansion and chaos score was defined as the ratio of F50 clonal expansion to chaos observed in the TCRdist matrix. Welch's t-statistics and random forest were used to reduce features to about 14 V-J combinations, which were fed into a naive Bayes classifier. The similarity between thyroid and blood repertoires was quantified using the Morisita-Horn index. Through fastp at Q25 and MiXCR, TCRdb rebuilt clones from the public reads, retaining in-frame beta chains. Entries are consolidated by CDR3 protein sequence, retaining the most common genes and DNA. What appears here as the V and J calls and clone size reflects TCRdb's work, not the paper's. For this sample there are 300,000 or so distinct CDR3 sequences; roughly a sixth appear just once. 9% to 15% of the sample is held by the ten biggest clonotypes.

The TCR originated in an adult man with Graves' ophthalmopathy. The sequence links TRBV5-1 to TRBJ2-5; the D gene lacks a confident call. Sample: peripheral blood. CDR3 protein: CASSLDPVETQYF. In nucleotides, the sequence is TGCGCCAGCAGCTTGGACCCGGTGGAGACCCAGTACTTC. The CDR3, completed at both ends by the reference TRBV5-1 and TRBJ2-5 genes, gives the full variable domain KAGVTQTPRYLIKTRGQQVTLSCSPISGHRSVSWYQQTPGQGLQFLFEYFSETQRNKGNFPGRFSGRQFSNSRSEMNVSTLELGDSALYLCASSLDPVETQYFGPGTRLLVL.